A single sample gave rise to the 31 T cell receptor beta chains below, sequenced in a study of CD8 T cells in Susac syndrome (dated by TCRdb to the late 2010s). To prepare the library, the immunoSEQ multiplex PCR assay was applied. RNA was extracted with the RNeasy kit and 0.5 to 1 ug was reverse transcribed using random hexamers. TCRdb handled the public reads itself, with Q25 trimming in fastp and clone calling in MiXCR, and kept productive beta chains. Entries that share a CDR3 protein sequence are merged under the most common genes and DNA. This sample lists around 230,000 distinct CDR3 sequences; less than 96% were detected once. The ten largest clones take up approximately 0.094% of the sample. The sequenced material came from CD4+ T cells from PBMCs. The source of these receptors is a human donor with Susac syndrome.

This chain links TRBV28 with TRBJ1-3; D gene ambiguous. This CDR3 spans 16 amino acids. V gave up 2 bases and J gave up 3 bases, with 14 bases separating them. Germline V lookup: CDR1 MDHEN, CDR2 SYDVKM. CDR3: CASSLDWTLIGNTIYF. In DNA, the CDR3 is TGTGCCAGCAGTTTAGACTGGACCTTGATTGGAAACACCATATATTTT.

V and J are TRBV29-1 and TRBJ2-7; D is perhaps TRBD2 (5 bases). Trimming pared 5 bases from V and 2 bases from J, leaving 7 bases between. This CDR3 region has 11 residues. Germline CDR1 SQVTM, CDR2 ANQGSEA. The CDR3 sequence is CSVYGTYEQYF. The CDR3 DNA sequence: TGCAGCGTTTACGGGACCTACGAGCAGTACTTC.

The CDR3 sequence: CASSKVDRGRYSGANVLTF. CDR3 in DNA: TGTGCCAGCAGCAAGGTCGACAGGGGGAGGTACTCTGGGGCCAACGTCCTGACTTTC. V is TRBV21-1 and J is TRBJ2-6; the DNA was not used to check the table's D call, TRBD1. TRBV21-1 is noted as a pseudogene. The CDR3 covers 19 residues.

CDR3 DNA sequence: TGCGCCAGCAGTCAACCCGGACAGGAAGCCAAGCCGGGGGAGCTGTTTTTT. Translation: CASSQPGQEAKPGELFF. The chain recombines TRBV23-1 with TRBJ2-2; TRBD1 agrees at 7 bases. TRBV23-1 is an ORF for which the function is uncertain. The CDR3 is 17 amino acids. V lost 2 bases, J lost 8 bases, and 14 bases stayed unmatched.

The chain couples TRBV24-1 to TRBJ2-1; D is unresolved. Per germline, CDR1 KGHDR and CDR2 SFDVKD. The germline V and J ends were trimmed by 9 bases and 6 bases, with 20 bases remaining between them. This CDR3 region has 15 residues. CDR3 sequence reads: CATQLNGSPSNEQFF. The CDR3 coding sequence is TGTGCCACCCAGCTAAATGGGTCTCCTTCCAATGAGCAGTTCTTC.

The rearrangement links TRBV4-2 to TRBJ2-1; unclear D gene. The ends were cut back, 5 bases at V and 10 bases at J, with 9 bases in the middle. The CDR3 is 11 residues long. Per germline, CDR1 LGHNA and CDR2 YNFKEQ. CDR3 DNA: TGTGCCAGCAGCGGCCTAAGGGAGCAGTTCTTC. Translated: CASSGLREQFF.

The chain is built from TRBV29-1 and TRBJ1-2; unclear D gene. The V and J ends lost 0 bases and 6 bases respectively, with 14 bases between them. From germline, CDR1 is SQVTM and CDR2 ANQGSEA. There are 14 residues in the CDR3. For the CDR3, the DNA is TGCAGCGTTGAAGACAGGTTCGCAGCAAATGGCTACACCTTC. Amino acid sequence: CSVEDRFAANGYTF.

This rearrangement joins TRBV29-1 to TRBJ1-1; TRBD1 matches 7 bases. The ends lost 6 bases at V and 1 base at J; junction bases unmatched: 14. Per germline, CDR1 SQVTM and CDR2 ANQGSEA. This CDR3 contains 16 residues. The CDR3 loop is CSVAPLWGDRNTEAFF. Here the CDR3 DNA reads TGCAGCGTCGCCCCCCTGTGGGGGGACAGGAACACTGAAGCTTTCTTT.

The chain couples TRBV28 to TRBJ1-5, with D possibly TRBD1 on 5 matching bases. CDR3 length: 14 amino acids. Germline V gene data show CDR1 as MDHEN and CDR2 as SYDVKM. The V and J ends lost 5 bases and 4 bases respectively, with 12 bases between them. Here the CDR3 DNA reads TGTGCCAGCAGTCCCCCCAGGGTAAATCAGCCCCAGCATTTT. Its translation: CASSPPRVNQPQHF.

The CDR3: CASSQGMSSYEQYF. CDR3 sequence (DNA): TGTGCCAGCAGTCAAGGGATGAGCTCCTACGAGCAGTACTTC. The J gene is TRBJ2-7, the V gene TRBV11-2; the D is unclear. The germline V and J ends were trimmed by 6 bases and 0 bases, with 12 bases remaining between them. Germline lookup yields CDR1 SGHAT and CDR2 FQNNGV. This CDR3 has 14 residues.

On this clonotype itself: A read error may produce the germline difference seen at one junction end. The chain recombines TRBV9 with TRBJ1-5; no clear D gene. Germline CDR1 and CDR2: SGDLS and YYNGEE. The CDR3 covers 13 residues. Written as DNA, the CDR3 is TGTGCCAGCAGTGTAGGTAGCAATCAGCCCCAGCATTTT. It translates to CASSVGSNQPQHF.

J is TRBJ2-2 and V is TRBV24-1, with 7 nucleotides matching TRBD2. The germline V gene has CDR1 KGHDR and CDR2 SFDVKD. After removal of 7 bases from V and 3 bases from J, the junction contained 7 bases not matched to a gene. There are 15 residues in the CDR3. The CDR3 nucleotides are TGTGCCACCAGACGGTCGGGGGGAGACACCGGGGAGCTGTTTTTT. Its protein is CATRRSGGDTGELFF.

The chain has TRBV29-1 and TRBJ2-5; 14 bases line up with TRBD2. The V gene end was trimmed by 7 bases and the J gene end by 6 bases; junction bases not matched to a gene: 10. CDR1 and CDR2 (germline): SQVTM, ANQGSEA. The CDR3 covers 15 residues. In DNA, the CDR3 is TGCAGCGGTTACCTCGGACTAGCGGGAGGAAAGACCCAGTACTTC. It yields the protein CSGYLGLAGGKTQYF.

J is TRBJ1-2 and V is TRBV19; 10 nucleotides match TRBD1. J lost 7 bases, V lost 5 bases, and 10 bases had no gene match. The germline V gene has CDR1 LNHDA and CDR2 SQIVND (reference sequence). There are 15 residues in the CDR3. This CDR3 is CASSPSRDRGGGYTF. As DNA, the CDR3 is TGTGCCAGTAGTCCGTCCCGGGACAGGGGAGGTGGCTACACCTTC.

The V call is TRBV5-1, the J call TRBJ1-4; the match to TRBD1 covers 9 bases. The CDR3 spans 19 residues. CDR1 and CDR2 from the germline V gene are SGHRS and YFSETQ. The trim removed 3 bases at V and 4 bases at J, leaving 16 bases unmatched. CDR3 loop: CASSSAARDRVTRNEKLFF. In DNA, the CDR3 is TGCGCCAGCAGCTCGGCGGCCCGGGACAGGGTTACCCGTAATGAAAAACTGTTTTTT.

The chain is built from TRBV12-3 or TRBV12-4 and TRBJ2-5, with 13 bases fitting TRBD2. The CDR3 covers 15 residues. V lost 5 bases and J lost 7; bases outside the gene matches: 7. The CDR3 here is CASSQRTSGSVTQYF. The CDR3 DNA reads TGTGCCAGCAGTCAACGGACTAGCGGGAGCGTGACCCAGTACTTC.

V gene TRBV10-3 combines with J gene TRBJ2-1; 8 nucleotides agree with TRBD2. The length of the CDR3 is 11 residues. Germline V gene data show CDR1 as ENHRY and CDR2 as SYGVKD. Trimming cost V 8 bases and J 8 bases; bases outside gene matches: 2. This CDR3 reads CAIAAGDEQFF. CDR3 bases: TGTGCCATCGCAGCGGGAGATGAGCAGTTCTTC.

This chain links TRBV9 with TRBJ1-1, with D tentatively TRBD1 (5 bases). From germline, CDR1 is SGDLS and CDR2 YYNGEE. The length of the CDR3 is 13 residues. The germline V and J ends were trimmed by 5 bases and 1 base, with 9 bases remaining between them. CDR3 region: CASRRDSNTEAFF. The CDR3 nucleotides read TGTGCCAGCAGAAGGGACTCGAACACTGAAGCTTTCTTT.

J is TRBJ1-2 and V is TRBV7-3, with TRBD1 as a possible D gene (6 bases). The germline V and J ends were trimmed by 5 bases and 4 bases, with 14 bases remaining between them. This CDR3 comprises 14 residues. Germline CDR1 SGHTA, CDR2 FQGTGA. CDR3 coding DNA: TGTGCCAGCAGCGCCAGCAGGGGCTCCTATGGCTACACCTTC. This codes for CASSASRGSYGYTF.

The V and J genes are TRBV20-1 and TRBJ2-5; D ambiguous. V dropped 0 bases and J dropped 1 base, with 9 bases sitting between them. Germline loops: CDR1 DFQATT, CDR2 SNEGSKA (reference sequence). CDR3 length equals 14 residues. In DNA form, the CDR3 reads TGCAGTGCTAGAGACCCAAGGACCCAAGAGACCCAGTACTTC. This translates into CSARDPRTQETQYF.

The chain is built from TRBV12-3 or TRBV12-4 and TRBJ2-5; 11 positions agree with TRBD2. The CDR3 is 16 residues long. Unmatched junction bases numbered 7, after V lost 6 bases and J lost 1 base. This CDR3 is CASRRSGTSGQETQYF. In nucleotides, the CDR3 is TGTGCCAGCAGACGCTCCGGGACTAGCGGCCAAGAGACCCAGTACTTC.

This clonotype was detected once. The J gene is TRBJ1-1, the V gene TRBV30; D uncertain. Trimming pared 2 bases from V and 0 bases from J, leaving 7 bases between. The V gene's germline CDR1 is GTSNPN and CDR2 SVGIG (reference sequence). The CDR3 has 13 residues. The chain's CDR3 is CAWSFGLNTEAFF. DNA for the CDR3: TGTGCCTGGAGTTTTGGACTGAACACTGAAGCTTTCTTT.

The chain joins TRBV29-1 to TRBJ1-1; D ambiguous. Trimming removed 4 bases at V and 4 bases at J, with 22 bases between. The CDR3 totals 16 residues. Germline assignment: CDR1 SQVTM and CDR2 ANQGSEA. CDR3 protein: CSVVSSGLGRGTEAFF. The CDR3 DNA reads TGCAGCGTTGTGTCCTCGGGCCTTGGCCGAGGCACTGAAGCTTTCTTT.

The chain carries TRBV29-1 and TRBJ2-2; TRBD1 is a possible D gene (5 bases). Trimming took off 4 bases at V and 1 base at J, with 10 bases between the two ends. This CDR3 comprises 14 residues. Germline lookup yields CDR1 SQVTM and CDR2 ANQGSEA. Written as DNA, the CDR3 is TGCAGCGTTGGACAGAGACTGAACACCGGGGAGCTGTTTTTT. It yields the protein CSVGQRLNTGELFF.

V gene TRBV12-3 or TRBV12-4 combines with J gene TRBJ2-4; 10 nucleotides agree with TRBD1. CDR3 size: 11 residues. V was clipped by 7 bases and J by 15 bases; unmatched bases: 6. The CDR3 here is CASTTGQGMYF. The CDR3 nucleotides are TGTGCCAGCACCACGGGACAGGGGATGTACTTC.

The chain joins TRBV12-3 or TRBV12-4 to TRBJ1-1; no clear D. The CDR3 is 14 residues long. Trimming shortened V by 7 bases and J by 2 bases, and 14 bases separated the two germline ends. CDR3: CASISTGSNTEAFF. CDR3 bases: TGTGCCAGCATTTCCACGGGTAGTAACACTGAAGCTTTCTTT.

This sequence joins TRBV20-1 and TRBJ2-1; TRBD2 matches 9 bases. Trimming took 1 base from V and 3 from J; bases not matched to a gene: 7. The CDR3 loop spans 16 amino acids. In germline, CDR1 is DFQATT, CDR2 SNEGSKA (reference sequence). The CDR3 is CSARGPSAGGYNEQFF. CDR3 in DNA: TGCAGTGCTAGAGGTCCGTCAGCGGGAGGCTACAATGAGCAGTTCTTC.

The chain recombines TRBV29-1 with TRBJ1-1, with unresolved D. The ends were cut back, 7 bases at V and 1 base at J, with 10 bases in the middle. Germline CDR1 is SQVTM and CDR2 is ANQGSEA. This CDR3 is 12 amino acids long. The CDR3 region is CSGRKQNTEAFF. For the CDR3, the DNA is TGCAGCGGAAGAAAGCAGAACACTGAAGCTTTCTTT.

The V and J genes are TRBV29-1 and TRBJ1-4; a weak D match, TRBD1 (5 bases). The CDR3 covers 13 residues. V was cut by 4 bases and J by 4 bases, with 10 bases left in between. Germline V lookup: CDR1 SQVTM, CDR2 ANQGSEA. CDR3 DNA sequence: TGCAGCGTTGCAAGGGACTTTAATGAAAAACTGTTTTTT. It specifies CSVARDFNEKLFF.

The chain combines TRBV18 with TRBJ2-3, with a tentative D call TRBD2 (5 bases). CDR1 is KGHSH, CDR2 LQKENI, per germline. Trimming took 2 bases from V and 5 from J, leaving 14 bases between them. The CDR3 totals 15 residues. CDR3 residues: CASSPVAGMEDTQYF. The CDR3 coding sequence is TGTGCCAGCTCACCAGTTGCCGGGATGGAAGATACGCAGTATTTT.

The rearrangement joins TRBV14 to TRBJ1-1, with a possible D match to TRBD1 (5 bases). The CDR3 covers 14 residues. The V end was cut by 8 bases, the J end by 5 bases, with 18 bases between. Germline loops: CDR1 SGHDN, CDR2 FVKESK. This CDR3 reads CASEPLGRATEAFF. CDR3 bases: TGTGCCAGCGAACCCCTGGGCAGGGCAACTGAAGCTTTCTTT.